Listed below are T cell receptor beta chains from one sample, sequenced in a study of T cell repertoires in cytomegalovirus infection. TCRdb redid the calling of the reads with MiXCR, one entry per CDR3 protein. This table holds about 700,000 distinct CDR3 sequences, 30% to 40% found once. No cognate antigen is known for these TCRs. Sequencing was performed on cultured PBMCs, taken from culture after CMV antigen stimulation. Receptor source: a human donor in good health (CMV status not recorded). Some clones in this sample may be carry-over from other donors' samples. Both conserved end residues are part of each CDR3. A D gene is named only where the DNA matches it firmly. The size of a clone is reported for some rows only, either as once, few or many, or as a class for expanded clones.

D gene,V gene,clone size,J gene,CDR3 DNA,CDR3 protein
TRBD2,TRBV12-3/TRBV12-4,NA,TRBJ2-7,TGTGCCAGCAGTTTAAGGGTGGCCCAGCGGGGGACCTACGAGCAGTACTTC,CASSLRVAQRGTYEQYF
NA,TRBV5-6,few,TRBJ1-2,TGTGCCAGCAGCTTGGCTTATGGGTTTAACTATGGCTACACCTTC,CASSLAYGFNYGYTF
NA,TRBV6-2/TRBV6-3,NA,TRBJ1-2,TGTGCCAGCAGTTACACCAGCTACACCTTC,CASSYTSYTF
TRBD2,TRBV6-2/TRBV6-3,NA,TRBJ2-1,TGTGCCAGCGGGGCTAGCGGGAATGAGCAGTTCTTC,CASGASGNEQFF
NA,TRBV29-1,NA,TRBJ2-3,TGCAGCTCAGGAGAGGGGCCGACCACAGATACGCAGTATTTT,CSSGEGPTTDTQYF
NA,TRBV20-1,NA,TRBJ1-5,TGCAGTCTTCAATCGGGGCGCCATAGCAATCAGCCCCAGCATTTT,CSLQSGRHSNQPQHF
NA,TRBV27,NA,TRBJ2-3,TGTGCCAGCAGCGTTATGATGGGGGATACGCAGTATTTT,CASSVMMGDTQYF
TRBD1,TRBV4-1,NA,TRBJ1-1,TGCGCCAGCAGCCAGGGTACAGGGGACACTGAAGCTTTCTTT,CASSQGTGDTEAFF
NA,TRBV19,NA,TRBJ1-2,TGTGCCAGTACGGTCAGGGGATATGGTGGCTACACCTTC,CASTVRGYGGYTF
NA,TRBV5-1,NA,TRBJ1-1,TGCGCCAGCAGCCCCCGAGGTGGAGTGGGCACTGAAGCTTTCTTT,CASSPRGGVGTEAFF
NA,TRBV7-2,many,TRBJ2-3,TGTGCCAGCAGCTCTCGGAAAGGCGGGGATACGCAGTATTTT,CASSSRKGGDTQYF
NA,TRBV7-8,many,TRBJ1-5,TGTGCCAGCAGCTTACGAGGGCCCAATCAGCCCCAGCATTTT,CASSLRGPNQPQHF
TRBD1,TRBV2,NA,TRBJ2-5,TGTGCCAGCAGCACCGGGACAGGGGGTGAGACCCAGTACTTC,CASSTGTGGETQYF
NA,TRBV7-8,many,TRBJ1-3,TGTGCCAGCAGCTCCACGGCCACAACTCCGACCTCTGGAAACACCATATATTTT,CASSSTATTPTSGNTIYF
TRBD1,TRBV19,NA,TRBJ2-1,TGTGCCAGTAGTATTAAGGGGGCTCCTTTTGACAATGAGCAGTTCTTC,CASSIKGAPFDNEQFF
TRBD2,TRBV5-6,NA,TRBJ2-3,TGTGCCAGCAGCTTGGGATTGGGACTAGCGGGAGGTGCAGATACGCAGTATTTT,CASSLGLGLAGGADTQYF
TRBD1,TRBV6-6,few,TRBJ2-5,TGTGCCAGCAGTTCAACCTCCGGGACAGAAGTTGAGACCCAGTACTTC,CASSSTSGTEVETQYF
NA,TRBV5-1,NA,TRBJ1-1,TGCGCCAGCAGCTTGGTGTCAGGGGACACTGAAGCTTTCTTT,CASSLVSGDTEAFF
TRBD2,TRBV7-2,NA,TRBJ2-1,TGTGCCAGCAGCTTACCGGGGGGCCCGACTAGCGGGAACTACAATGAGCAGTTCTTC,CASSLPGGPTSGNYNEQFF
TRBD1,TRBV29-1,NA,TRBJ1-5,TGCAGCGTTACGACAGGGAGAGGGGGTAGCAATCAGCCCCAGCATTTT,CSVTTGRGGSNQPQHF
NA,TRBV12-3/TRBV12-4,NA,TRBJ2-3,TGTGCCAGCAGCCGACCCCCCTTAGCGCCGGCTGGGACAGATACGCAGTATTTT,CASSRPPLAPAGTDTQYF
NA,TRBV6-1,NA,TRBJ1-1,TGTGCCAGCAGTGAAGCGGACGGCTTCGCGGCTTTCTTT,CASSEADGFAAFF
NA,TRBV28,NA,TRBJ1-3,TGTGCCAGCAGTCGGGAGGTAGGGGGGCGACCTGGAAACACCATATATTTT,CASSREVGGRPGNTIYF
NA,TRBV4-1,NA,TRBJ2-2,TGCGCCAGCAGCCTAGGAGGGTTCGGGGAGCTGTTTTTT,CASSLGGFGELFF
NA,TRBV12-3/TRBV12-4,few,TRBJ2-7,TGTGCCAGCAGTTCCCCGGGACTCCGAGGAGGATACGAGCAGTACTTC,CASSSPGLRGGYEQYF
NA,TRBV7-2,few,TRBJ2-1,TGTGCCAGCAGCGAGGGGCCACCCACCTACAATGAGCAGTTCTTC,CASSEGPPTYNEQFF
NA,TRBV7-8,NA,TRBJ2-7,TGTGCCAGCAGCTTACGCGGCCGGGGGAAGTACGAGCAGTACTTC,CASSLRGRGKYEQYF
NA,TRBV6-1,few,TRBJ1-1,TGTGCCAGCAGCTCCGACGGCCCCTACACTGAAGCTTTCTTT,CASSSDGPYTEAFF
NA,TRBV6-1,few,TRBJ1-6,TGTGCCAGCAGTGAGCTTTTGTTGAGGCAATCACCCCTCCACTTT,CASSELLLRQSPLHF
NA,TRBV7-6,NA,TRBJ2-6,TGTGCCAGCAGCGCCCACGCCGGACTTACTGGGGCCAACGTCCTGACTTTC,CASSAHAGLTGANVLTF
NA,TRBV27,NA,TRBJ2-1,TGTGCCAGCAGTTTAGCCCAATACTCCTACAATGAGCAGTTCTTC,CASSLAQYSYNEQFF